This TCR beta chain was profiled in a study of technical replicates of blood from a few donors. The germline V and J ends were trimmed by 4 bases and 3 bases, with 16 bases remaining between them. The CDR3 loop spans 15 amino acids. The V gene's germline CDR1 is SGHRS and CDR2 YFSETQ. Method: immunoSEQ multiplex PCR; TCRdb's copy keeps in-frame clones and lacks some. The table lists about 83,000 clones, about 91% of them singletons. This TCR was recovered from a human donor in good health. The chain is built from TRBV5-1 and TRBJ1-2; D gene unclear. The sequenced sample consisted of T cells isolated from PBMCs. Here the CDR3 DNA reads TGCGCCAGCAGCCCCGGAGAAGGAGGCTACTATGGCTACACCTTC. Amino acids: CASSPGEGGYYGYTF.